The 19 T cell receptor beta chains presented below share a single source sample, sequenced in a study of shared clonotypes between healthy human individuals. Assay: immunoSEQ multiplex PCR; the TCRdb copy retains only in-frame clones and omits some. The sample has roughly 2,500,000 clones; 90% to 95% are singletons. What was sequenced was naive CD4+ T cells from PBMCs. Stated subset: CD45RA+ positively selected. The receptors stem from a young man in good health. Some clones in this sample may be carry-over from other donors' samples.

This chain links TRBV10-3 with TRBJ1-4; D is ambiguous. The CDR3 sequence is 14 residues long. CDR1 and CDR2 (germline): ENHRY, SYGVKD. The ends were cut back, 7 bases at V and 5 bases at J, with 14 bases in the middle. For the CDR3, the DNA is TGTGCCATCAATCGCGACGGCCCCAATGAAAAACTGTTTTTT. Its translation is CAINRDGPNEKLFF.

CDR3 protein: CSVSKTSGRGNEQFF. The CDR3 bases are TGCAGCGTGAGTAAGACTAGCGGGAGAGGCAATGAGCAGTTCTTC. This rearrangement joins TRBV29-1 to TRBJ2-1; 12 nucleotides line up with TRBD2. V lost 6 bases and J lost 6; bases outside the gene matches: 9. The germline V gene has CDR1 SQVTM and CDR2 ANQGSEA. This CDR3 is 15 amino acids long.

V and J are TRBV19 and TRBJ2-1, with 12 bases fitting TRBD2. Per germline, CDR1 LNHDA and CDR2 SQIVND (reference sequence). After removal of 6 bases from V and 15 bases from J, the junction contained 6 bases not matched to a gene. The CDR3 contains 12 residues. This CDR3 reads CASSLTSGRRFF. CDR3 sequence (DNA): TGTGCCAGTAGCCTTACTAGCGGGAGGCGGTTCTTC.

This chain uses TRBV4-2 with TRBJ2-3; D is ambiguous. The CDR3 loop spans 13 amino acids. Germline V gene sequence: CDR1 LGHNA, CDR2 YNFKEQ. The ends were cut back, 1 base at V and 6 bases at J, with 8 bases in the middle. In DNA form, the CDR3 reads TGTGCCAGCAGCCAAGTTCGGGTGGATACGCAGTATTTT. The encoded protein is CASSQVRVDTQYF.

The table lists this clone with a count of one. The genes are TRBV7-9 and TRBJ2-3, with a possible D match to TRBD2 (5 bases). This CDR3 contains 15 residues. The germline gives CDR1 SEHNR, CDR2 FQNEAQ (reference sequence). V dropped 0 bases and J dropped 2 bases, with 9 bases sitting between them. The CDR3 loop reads CASSLAGVATDTQYF. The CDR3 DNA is TGTGCCAGCAGCTTAGCGGGAGTGGCCACAGATACGCAGTATTTT.

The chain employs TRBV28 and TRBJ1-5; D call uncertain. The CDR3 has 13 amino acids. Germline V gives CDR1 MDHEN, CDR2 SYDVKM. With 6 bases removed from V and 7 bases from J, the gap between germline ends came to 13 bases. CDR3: CASRSTRPQPQHF. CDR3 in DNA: TGTGCCAGCAGATCGACAAGGCCACAGCCCCAGCATTTT.

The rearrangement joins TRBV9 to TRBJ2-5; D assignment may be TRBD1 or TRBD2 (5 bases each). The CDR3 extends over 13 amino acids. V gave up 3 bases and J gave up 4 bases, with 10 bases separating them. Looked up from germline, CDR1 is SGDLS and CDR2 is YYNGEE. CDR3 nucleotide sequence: TGTGCCAGCAGCGGAGGGGTGGGAGAGACCCAGTACTTC. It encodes CASSGGVGETQYF.

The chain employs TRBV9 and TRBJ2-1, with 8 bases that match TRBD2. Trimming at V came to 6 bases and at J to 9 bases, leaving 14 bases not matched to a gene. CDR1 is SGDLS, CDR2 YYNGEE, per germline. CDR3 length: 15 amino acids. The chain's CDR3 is CASTHISGTVGEQFF. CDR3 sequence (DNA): TGTGCCAGCACTCATATTAGCGGGACTGTCGGTGAGCAGTTCTTC. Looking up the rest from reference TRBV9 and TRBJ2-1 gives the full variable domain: DSGVTQTPKHLITATGQRVTLRCSPRSGDLSVYWYQQSLDQGLQFLIQYYNGEERAKGNILERFSAQQFPDLHSELNLSSLELGDSALYFCASTHISGTVGEQFFGPGTRLTVL.

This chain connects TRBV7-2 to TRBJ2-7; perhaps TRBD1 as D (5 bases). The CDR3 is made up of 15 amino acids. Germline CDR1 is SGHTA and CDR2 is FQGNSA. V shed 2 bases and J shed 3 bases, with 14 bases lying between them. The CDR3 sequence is CASSLKLDRDYEQYF. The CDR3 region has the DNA TGTGCCAGCAGCTTAAAACTCGACAGAGACTACGAGCAGTACTTC.

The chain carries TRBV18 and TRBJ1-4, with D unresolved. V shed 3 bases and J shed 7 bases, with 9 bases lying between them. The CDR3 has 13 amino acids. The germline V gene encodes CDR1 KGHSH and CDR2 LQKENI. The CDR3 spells CASSPADPEKLFF. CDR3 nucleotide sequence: TGTGCCAGCTCACCCGCAGACCCTGAAAAACTGTTTTTT.

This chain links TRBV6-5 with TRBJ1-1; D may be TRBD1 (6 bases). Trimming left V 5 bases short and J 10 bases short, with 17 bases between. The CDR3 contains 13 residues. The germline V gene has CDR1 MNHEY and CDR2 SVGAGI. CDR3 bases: TGTGCCAGCAGTGCGACGGGGGCCTTGGGAGCTTTCTTT. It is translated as CASSATGALGAFF.

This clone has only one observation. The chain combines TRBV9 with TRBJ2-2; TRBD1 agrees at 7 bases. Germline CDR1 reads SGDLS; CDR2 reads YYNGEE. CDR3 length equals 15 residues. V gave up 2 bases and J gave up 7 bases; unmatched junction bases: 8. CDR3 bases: TGTGCCAGCAGCGTGGGCAGGGGGTCAGGCGGGGAGCTGTTTTTT. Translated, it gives CASSVGRGSGGELFF.

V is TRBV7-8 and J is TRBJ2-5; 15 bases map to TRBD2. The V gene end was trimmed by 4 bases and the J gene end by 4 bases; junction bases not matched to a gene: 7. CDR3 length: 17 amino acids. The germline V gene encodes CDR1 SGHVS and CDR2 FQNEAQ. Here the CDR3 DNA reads TGTGCCAGCAGCTCCGATCGGACTAGCGGGAGGGGAGAGACCCAGTACTTC. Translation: CASSSDRTSGRGETQYF.

The CDR3 region is CASSSLNSNQPQHF. In nucleotides, the CDR3 is TGTGCCAGCAGTTCATTAAATAGCAATCAGCCCCAGCATTTT. The gene calls are TRBV27 and TRBJ1-5; D is ambiguous. The V gene lost 4 bases and the J gene lost 0 bases, with 7 bases spanning the gap. The CDR3 totals 14 residues. CDR1 and CDR2 (germline): MNHEY, SMNVEV (reference sequence).

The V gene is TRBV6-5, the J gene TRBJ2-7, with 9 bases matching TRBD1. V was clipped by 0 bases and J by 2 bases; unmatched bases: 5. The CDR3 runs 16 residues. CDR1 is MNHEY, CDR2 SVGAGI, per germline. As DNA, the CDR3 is TGTGCCAGCAGTTACTCACGGACAGGGGTCGCCTACGAGCAGTACTTC. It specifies CASSYSRTGVAYEQYF.

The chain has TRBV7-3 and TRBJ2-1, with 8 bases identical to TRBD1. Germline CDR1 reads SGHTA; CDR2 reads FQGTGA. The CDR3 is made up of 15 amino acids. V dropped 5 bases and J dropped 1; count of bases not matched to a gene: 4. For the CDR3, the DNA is TGTGCCAGCAGCCCATGGACAGGGTCCTACAATGAGCAGTTCTTC. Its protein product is CASSPWTGSYNEQFF. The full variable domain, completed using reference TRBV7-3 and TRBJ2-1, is GAGVSQTPSNKVTEKGKYVELRCDPISGHTALYWYRQSLGQGPEFLIYFQGTGAADDSGLPNDRFFAVRPEGSVSTLKIQRTERGDSAVYLCASSPWTGSYNEQFFGPGTRLTVL.

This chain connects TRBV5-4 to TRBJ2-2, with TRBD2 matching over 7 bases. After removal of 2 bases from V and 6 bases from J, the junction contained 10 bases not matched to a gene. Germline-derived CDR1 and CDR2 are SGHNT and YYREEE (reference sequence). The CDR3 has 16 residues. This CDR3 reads CASSFGLEHISGELFF. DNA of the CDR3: TGTGCCAGCAGCTTCGGACTAGAGCATATCTCCGGGGAGCTGTTTTTT.

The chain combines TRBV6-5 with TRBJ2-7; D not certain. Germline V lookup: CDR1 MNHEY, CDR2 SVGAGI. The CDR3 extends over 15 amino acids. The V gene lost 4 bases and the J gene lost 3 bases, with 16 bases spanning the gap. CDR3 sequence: CASSSVDGIYYEQYF. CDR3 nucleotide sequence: TGTGCCAGCAGTTCCGTCGACGGAATCTACTACGAGCAGTACTTC.

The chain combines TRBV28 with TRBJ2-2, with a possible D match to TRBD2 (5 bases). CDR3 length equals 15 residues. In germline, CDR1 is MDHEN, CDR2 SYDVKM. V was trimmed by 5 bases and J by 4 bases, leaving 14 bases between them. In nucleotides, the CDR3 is TGTGCCAGCAGTCCGACCCGGACTTTCACCGGGGAGCTGTTTTTT. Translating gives CASSPTRTFTGELFF.